This T cell receptor beta chain was captured in a study of CD4 T cells in relation to SARS-CoV-2 and coronaviruses (dated by TCRdb to the early 2020s). In the study overall: In the ViraFEST assay, PBMCs were grown with antigen for 10 days, and TCR beta CDR3s were then sequenced to identify antigen-specific clonal expansions. HLA restriction was mapped for shared crossreactive spike epitopes using patient-derived lymphoblastoid cell lines. The Adaptive Biotechnologies TCR-sequencing kit was used to sequence samples from a few pre-COVID donors and the naive versus memory experiments, whereas other data were Illumina-based. The study assessed, at the TCR clonotype level, memory CD4+ T cell crossreactivity between SARS-CoV-2 and common cold coronavirus spike proteins. For other donors in the study, expansion assays were sequenced with a different, Illumina-based TCR-beta assay. Of the approximately 12 convalescent patients, 8 were male and 4 were female, and two of the subjects were Hispanic. Across all 12 patients in the full convalescent cohort, ages ranged from roughly 21 to 75 years, with a median of 38.

The paper's findings and limits, for the study overall: Significantly weaker SARS-CoV-2-driven expansion was shown by crossreactive clones than by monoreactive clones, consistent with antigenic imprinting. The study was constrained by small numbers of patients and of tested TCRs. Roughly 67% of donors had memory CD4+ clonotypes that crossrecognized SARS-CoV-2 and at least one common cold coronavirus spike. Pre-pandemic and post-infection samples were not both contributed by any donor, so tracing of the source of pre-existing responses was limited. Crossreactivity analysis centred on spike protein, so crossreactivity against other viral proteins was not assessed. Sequencing naive versus memory cells indicated that the assay picks up memory recall responses, not primary responses primed during culture.

DNA from CEF-cultured naive and memory CD4+ T cells underwent immunoSEQ TCR-beta sequencing at survey level. Per the source publication's procedure: During preprocessing, nonproductive sequences were removed, along with CDR3s that did not begin with C, did not end with F or W, or were shorter than 7 amino acids. Antigen-specific clonotypes were called with the MANAFEST web app on the basis of expansion relative to the reference and to other culture wells. A clone counted as positive if significantly expanded in 2 of 3 replicate wells versus the reference culture at FDR below 0.05. For a clone to be considered positive, significant expansion relative to all other tandem wells and an odds ratio above 5 were also required. Cultured and uncultured naive and memory CD4+ repertoires were searched for previously identified spike- and CEF-reactive CDR3s. CDR3 homology was measured as pairwise Levenshtein distance, computed with the stringdist R package after trimming three terminal residues from each end. TCRdb took over this immuneACCESS table, retaining in-frame rearrangements with V and J assigned. Such tables are incomplete; in checked studies, under half of the missing clones stem from an unresolved V gene, and the remainder is unexplained. V and J calls and clone size follow that table, whereas D and trimming were derived from the DNA. The table for this sample lists 35,000 or so clones; around 80% of them were counted only once. The top ten hold 2.5% to 3.5% of the sample.

Naive and memory CD4+ T cells were separated from cryopreserved PBMCs by first enriching for CD4 and then performing EasySep naive CD4+ T cell enrichment. Sorted naive or memory CD4+ T cells (roughly 9.7 x 10^4) were grown at a 1:1 ratio with T cell-depleted PBMCs and CEF peptides for nine to eleven days. Each peptide culture condition was generally run in triplicate replicate wells. Ficoll-Paque PLUS gradient centrifugation was used to isolate PBMCs from either whole blood or leukapheresis product. PBMCs were either cryopreserved at -140 degrees C or used fresh in the expansion assay. The QIAamp Micro DNA Kit was used to extract genomic DNA from the CD4+ T cells. Notes on this clone: The clone's antigen remains unknown. No quality values exist for individual bases; no much larger clone is one base distant.

Relative to germline, V is missing 5 bases and J is missing 4 bases, with 4 bases of the junction outside any gene match. The germline V gene (reference sequence) gives CDR1 as LNHNV and CDR2 as YYDKDF. The CDR3 sequence holds 14 residues, the cysteine and phenylalanine included. Left in the record is the CDR3 DNA by itself, 42 bases read in frame from the first base. The clonotype was recovered from an adult with COVID-19. Here the chain combines TRBV15 and TRBJ2-1, with 8 bases in between that match TRBD2. Sequences were obtained from memory CD4+ T cells from PBMCs, cultured in vitro. The cell subset or site label of this sample denotes: memory (non-naive) CD4+ T cells. Read as DNA, the sequence is TGTGCCACCAGCCCCCAGCGGGAGTACAATGAGCAGTTCTTC. Translated, this is CATSPQREYNEQFF.